This T cell receptor (beta chain) came from a study of blood T cells in healthy people across ages. A second PCR, run for roughly 7 to 12 cycles, used a sample-barcoded 5' primer plus a J-beta primer mix. TCRdb called the 5' RACE reads again in MiXCR, with one record for every CDR3 protein. The sample yields around 900,000 distinct CDR3 sequences, 51% seen once. V lost 2 bases and J 7 bases, leaving 19 bases between the germline ends. CDR3 size: 16 residues. The germline gives CDR1 SGDLS, CDR2 YYNGEE. This clonotype showed up just a few times. Its antigen is undetermined. Findings and limits, study-wide: From one million sequenced T cells, diversity estimates were lower bounds. TCR beta diversity was tightly associated with the proportion of naive T cells. The study lacked donor CMV status, which possibly confounded expanded clonotype changes.

The genes are TRBV9 and TRBJ2-1; either TRBD1 or TRBD2 may fit D (5 bases each). The receptor's source is a woman between 55 and 75 years old in good health. The sample was blood. The CDR3 loop reads CASSVLGGPEANEQFF. The CDR3 DNA sequence: TGTGCCAGCAGCGTTCTTGGGGGACCCGAGGCAAATGAGCAGTTCTTC.